The T cell receptor (beta chain) under discussion was sequenced for a study of cytomegalovirus exposure and HLA in healthy donors. Findings of the study overall: HLA alleles showed associations with 15,000 to 20,000 TCR beta sequences in a later analysis, at a 0.05 false discovery rate. Reports showed the classifier diagnosing cytomegalovirus status with high specificity and sensitivity.

Trimming left V 4 bases short and J 3 bases short, with 10 bases between. There are 13 residues in the CDR3. The germline CDR1 and CDR2 sequences are SQVTM and ANQGSEA. For this clone: Antigen unknown.

Vbeta (60) and Jbeta (13) primers were used in the PCR. Clones were read by immunoSEQ multiplex PCR, and TCRdb kept only the in-frame ones, dropping some. The sample holds some 70,000 clones, approximately 80% seen once. Sequences were obtained from PBMCs. This sequence originates from a man aged 18 to 30 in good health and CMV-seropositive. The V call is TRBV29-1, the J call TRBJ1-5; D possibly corresponds to TRBD1 (6 bases). CDR3 in DNA: TGCAGCGTTGGAGCAGGGGCCAATCAGCCCCAGCATTTT. Translation: CSVGAGANQPQHF.